The entry that follows covers one T cell receptor (beta chain) sequence. The sample comes from a study of brain T cells in children with intractable seizures. Sequenced by immunoSEQ multiplex PCR; TCRdb stores in-frame clones only, minus some. The data hold around 1,500 clones, with about four fifths observed a single time. V shed 4 bases and J shed 6 bases, with 13 bases lying between them. CDR3 length equals 14 residues. Germline CDR1 SGDLS, CDR2 YYNGEE. The sequenced cases were selected for having the highest brain T cell transcript signatures. This sequence originates from a boy aged 5-17 years with focal cortical dysplasia and intractable seizures. The V and J genes are TRBV9 and TRBJ2-2; D tentatively reads TRBD1 or TRBD2 (6 bases each). Specimen: resected brain tissue, collected at surgery. CDR3 in amino acids: CASSPFGGPGELFF. In nucleotides, the CDR3 is TGTGCCAGCAGCCCGTTTGGGGGGCCCGGGGAGCTGTTTTTT.